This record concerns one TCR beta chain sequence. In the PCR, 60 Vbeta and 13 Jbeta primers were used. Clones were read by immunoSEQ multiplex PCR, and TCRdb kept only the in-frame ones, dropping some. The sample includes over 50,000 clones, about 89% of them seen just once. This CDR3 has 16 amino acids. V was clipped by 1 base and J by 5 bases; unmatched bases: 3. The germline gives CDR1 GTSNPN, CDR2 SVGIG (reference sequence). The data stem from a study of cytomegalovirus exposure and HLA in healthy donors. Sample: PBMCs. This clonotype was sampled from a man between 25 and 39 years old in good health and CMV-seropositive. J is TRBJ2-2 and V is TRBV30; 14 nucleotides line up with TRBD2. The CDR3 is CAWSGGLAGVTGELFF. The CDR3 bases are TGTGCCTGGAGTGGGGGACTAGCGGGAGTTACCGGGGAGCTGTTTTTT.